These 25 T cell receptor beta chains originate from one sample sequenced in a study of blood T cell repertoires in COVID-19. Repertoires were generated with immunoSEQ multiplex PCR, while TCRdb's copy carries only in-frame clones and drops some. The repertoire has some 83,000 clones, around 79% of them found once; the top ten carry approximately 12%. The material sequenced was peripheral blood. The receptors derive from a man aged 45 to 65 with acute or convalescent COVID-19.

This chain links TRBV4-2 with TRBJ2-7; possible D gene TRBD1, 7 bases. In germline, CDR1 is LGHNA, CDR2 YNFKEQ. CDR3 length: 14 residues. Between the trimmed V and J ends, which lost 5 bases and 4 bases, there was a span of 15 bases. The CDR3, as DNA: TGTGCCAGCAGCAACCGGGACAGCGGGTACGAGCAGTACTTC. Translated, it gives CASSNRDSGYEQYF.

The rearrangement uses TRBV6-5 and TRBJ1-5; tentatively, D is TRBD1 (6 bases). Germline V gene lookup returns CDR1 MNHEY and CDR2 SVGAGI. This CDR3 is 14 amino acids long. The V end was cut by 6 bases, the J end by 1 base, with 10 bases between. For the CDR3, the DNA is TGTGCCAGCAGAGATACAGGGAGCAATCAGCCCCAGCATTTT. This translates into CASRDTGSNQPQHF.

The V call is TRBV21-1, the J call TRBJ2-1; TRBD2 reflects the table's D call only, with no check against the DNA. TRBV21-1 is tagged as a pseudogene. This CDR3 comprises 15 residues. CDR3 protein: CASSSTGSPYNEQFF. DNA of the CDR3: TGTGCCAGCAGCTCCACCGGGTCGCCTTACAATGAGCAGTTCTTC.

The CDR3 DNA follows: TGTGCCAGCAGAACTGGGACTAGCGGGAGCAATGAGCAGTTCTTC. Its translation: CASRTGTSGSNEQFF. This chain connects TRBV6-5 to TRBJ2-1; 14 bases are a match to TRBD2. The CDR3 length is 15 residues. The germline V gene encodes CDR1 MNHEY and CDR2 SVGAGI. Germline trimming cut 6 bases from V and 6 bases from J; bases unmatched to any gene: 4.

V usage is TRBV9 and J usage is TRBJ1-3; TRBD1 matches 8 bases. The germline V gene has CDR1 SGDLS and CDR2 YYNGEE. This CDR3 spans 16 amino acids. After removal of 0 bases from V and 2 bases from J, the junction contained 4 bases not matched to a gene. The CDR3 sequence is CASSVVDRAPGNTIYF. Written as DNA, the CDR3 is TGTGCCAGCAGCGTAGTGGACAGGGCACCTGGAAACACCATATATTTT.

The CDR3 region is CASSLSSGGVETQYF. The CDR3 nucleotides are TGTGCCAGCAGCTTATCGAGCGGGGGTGTGGAGACCCAGTACTTC. V gene TRBV11-2 combines with J gene TRBJ2-5, with 8 bases that match TRBD2. Trimming at V came to 2 bases and at J to 5 bases, leaving 7 bases not matched to a gene. The CDR3 is 15 residues long. CDR1 is SGHAT and CDR2 is FQNNGV in the germline V gene.

The rearrangement uses TRBV19 and TRBJ1-5; 10 bases line up with TRBD1. Germline CDR1 is LNHDA and CDR2 is SQIVND (reference sequence). The CDR3 spans 14 residues. V shed 3 bases, J shed 7 bases, and the junction held 3 bases outside the gene matches. The CDR3 coding sequence is TGTGCCAGTAGTATGTGGGACAGGGGCCAGCCCCAGCATTTT. This encodes CASSMWDRGQPQHF.

This chain joins TRBV6-2 or TRBV6-3 and TRBJ1-5, with D uncertain. Germline V gene sequence: CDR1 MNHEY, CDR2 SVGEGT. The CDR3 runs to 17 residues. V was pared by 2 bases and J by 0 bases, with 14 bases between. The CDR3 nucleotides are TGTGCCAGCAGTTACGAAGTCGGAGATTATAGCAATCAGCCCCAGCATTTT. This sequence encodes CASSYEVGDYSNQPQHF.

This clone was detected only once. V usage is TRBV5-6 and J usage is TRBJ1-2, with D maybe TRBD1 (6 bases). The length of the CDR3 is 15 residues. CDR1 is SGHDT, CDR2 YYEEEE, per germline. V lost 2 bases to trimming and J lost 1 base, with 12 bases between them. The CDR3 coding sequence is TGTGCCAGCAGCTTCAATCCAGGGGTTAACTATGGCTACACCTTC. Translating gives CASSFNPGVNYGYTF.

The rearrangement links TRBV7-7 to TRBJ2-1; 7 bases match TRBD1. The CDR3 extends over 13 amino acids. The ends lost 5 bases at V and 8 bases at J; junction bases unmatched: 6. Germline CDR1 is SSHAT and CDR2 is FNYEAQ (reference sequence). This CDR3 is CASSITTGYEQFF. CDR3 in DNA: TGTGCCAGCAGCATAACGACAGGGTATGAGCAGTTCTTC. Full variable domain (rest looked up from reference TRBV7-7 and TRBJ2-1): GAGVSQSPRYKVTKRGQDVTLRCDPISSHATLYWYQQALGQGPEFLTYFNYEAQPDKSGLPSDRFSAERPEGSISTLTIQRTEQRDSAMYRCASSITTGYEQFFGPGTRLTVL.

For the CDR3, the DNA is TGTGCCAGCAGCGTGGGTTCGGGCCAAGAGACCCAGTACTTC. Its protein product is CASSVGSGQETQYF. The gene calls are TRBV9 and TRBJ2-5; D gene unclear. The germline CDR1 and CDR2 sequences are SGDLS and YYNGEE. V shed 2 bases and J shed 1 base, with 9 bases lying between them. The CDR3 covers 14 residues.

V gene TRBV4-2 combines with J gene TRBJ1-5, with 8 bases that match TRBD1. Germline lookup yields CDR1 LGHNA and CDR2 YNFKEQ. The CDR3 is made up of 16 amino acids. The trim removed 2 bases at V and 5 bases at J, leaving 8 bases unmatched. CDR3 sequence (DNA): TGTGCCAGCAGCCAACCAGGACAGGGTCTCGATCAGCCCCAGCATTTT. This encodes CASSQPGQGLDQPQHF.

The rearrangement joins TRBV16 to TRBJ1-5; D might be TRBD1 (5 bases). The V and J ends lost 4 bases and 2 bases respectively, with 9 bases between them. Germline loops: CDR1 KGHSY, CDR2 FQNENV. The CDR3 is 14 amino acids. The DNA of the CDR3 is TGTGCCAGCAGCCCGACGACAGGCAATCAGCCCCAGCATTTT. Protein: CASSPTTGNQPQHF.

The rearrangement uses TRBV27 and TRBJ2-7; TRBD2 aligns across 12 bases. The J segment lost 7 bases and the V segment lost 6 bases, leaving 10 bases of the junction unmatched. Germline CDR1 and CDR2: MNHEY and SMNVEV (reference sequence). The CDR3 is 15 residues long. CDR3 nucleotide sequence: TGTGCCAGCAGGCGGTCTAGCGGGAGGGCGTTGGAGCAGTACTTC. Amino acid sequence: CASRRSSGRALEQYF.

This clone was observed a handful of times. This chain uses TRBV7-9 with TRBJ2-5, with D perhaps TRBD1 (5 bases). Germline CDR1 is SEHNR and CDR2 is FQNEAQ (reference sequence). This CDR3 is built from 15 residues. Trimming removed 5 bases from V and 2 bases from J, with 15 bases in between. The CDR3 region is CASSLGRTTQETQYF. The CDR3, as DNA: TGTGCCAGCAGCCTTGGCCGGACAACTCAAGAGACCCAGTACTTC.

V is TRBV3-1 (or the pseudogene TRBV3-2) and J is TRBJ1-1; D is perhaps TRBD1 (5 bases). CDR1 and CDR2 (germline): LGHDT, YNNKEL (reference sequence). The CDR3 has 15 residues. With 2 bases removed from V and 3 bases from J, the gap between germline ends came to 13 bases. The CDR3 region is CASSQWGAGHTEAFF. CDR3 nucleotides: TGTGCCAGCAGCCAATGGGGCGCCGGGCACACTGAAGCTTTCTTT.

The chain combines TRBV2 with TRBJ2-7, with D hard to call. The CDR3 is 13 residues long. Looked up from germline, CDR1 is SNHLY and CDR2 is FYNNEI. The V gene lost 4 bases and the J gene lost 1 base, with 8 bases spanning the gap. CDR3 bases: TGTGCCAGCAGTGTGGAGCTTTCCTACGAGCAGTACTTC. Its translation: CASSVELSYEQYF.

The V call is TRBV9, the J call TRBJ1-5; 7 bases agree with TRBD1. V lost 3 bases and J lost 6; bases outside the gene matches: 6. CDR3 length: 14 residues. Germline-derived CDR1 and CDR2 are SGDLS and YYNGEE. The CDR3 DNA reads as TGTGCCAGCAGCGCGGGACAGCCTGGTCAGCCCCAGCATTTT. The encoded protein is CASSAGQPGQPQHF.

The count of this clone is one. The rearrangement joins TRBV12-3 or TRBV12-4 to TRBJ1-2; the D is unclear. The V and J ends lost 6 bases and 2 bases respectively, with 4 bases between them. The length of the CDR3 is 11 residues. The CDR3 region has the DNA TGTGCCAGCAGCTCCAACTATGGCTACACCTTC. It is translated as CASSSNYGYTF.

The chain employs TRBV6-5 and TRBJ1-6; a weak D match, TRBD1 (5 bases). V was cut by 2 bases and J by 3 bases, with 11 bases left in between. The CDR3 has 16 residues. In germline, CDR1 is MNHEY, CDR2 SVGAGI. For the CDR3, the DNA is TGTGCCAGCAGTTACATCGGACAAAGCTATAATTCACCCCTCCACTTT. Translated: CASSYIGQSYNSPLHF.

This clone was found a few times. The V and J genes are TRBV3-1 (or the pseudogene TRBV3-2) and TRBJ2-7; D not certain. This CDR3 spans 13 amino acids. CDR1 and CDR2 (germline): LGHDT, YNNKEL (reference sequence). V lost 4 bases, J lost 7 bases, and 14 bases lay in between. CDR3 protein: CASSLGIAREQYF. For the CDR3, the DNA is TGTGCCAGCAGCCTCGGAATAGCTCGGGAGCAGTACTTC.

The rearrangement joins TRBV19 to TRBJ1-2; 7 bases are shared with TRBD1. The CDR3 totals 13 residues. The germline V gene has CDR1 LNHDA and CDR2 SQIVND (reference sequence). Trimming removed 6 bases from V and 0 bases from J; junction bases left unmatched: 1. The chain's CDR3 is CASRGTANYGYTF. The CDR3 region has the DNA TGTGCCAGTAGGGGGACAGCTAACTATGGCTACACCTTC.

The CDR3 region is CASSDKAQETQYF. The CDR3 DNA reads TGTGCCAGCAGTGACAAGGCCCAAGAGACCCAGTACTTC. The rearrangement joins TRBV4-2 to TRBJ2-5, with D hard to call. Per the germline V gene, CDR1 is LGHNA and CDR2 is YNFKEQ. The CDR3 sequence is 13 residues long. V lost 6 bases, J lost 1 base, and 9 bases lay in between.

The CDR3 loop reads CASSRAGAGGEQYF. CDR3 nucleotide sequence: TGTGCCAGCAGCCGAGCGGGAGCCGGGGGGGAGCAGTACTTC. The chain employs TRBV3-1 (or the pseudogene TRBV3-2) and TRBJ2-7; TRBD2 aligns across 8 bases. Per the germline V gene, CDR1 is LGHDT and CDR2 is YNNKEL (reference sequence). CDR3 length: 14 amino acids. V lost 4 bases to trimming and J lost 7 bases; unmatched junction nucleotides: 9.

This clone occurred a few times. The rearrangement links TRBV9 to TRBJ2-5; the D gene is possibly TRBD2 (7 bases). In germline, CDR1 is SGDLS, CDR2 YYNGEE. The CDR3 covers 15 residues. The V end was cut by 0 bases, the J end by 5 bases, with 14 bases between. The CDR3 sequence: CASSVGGGPRETQYF. CDR3 DNA sequence: TGTGCCAGCAGCGTAGGGGGGGGCCCCCGGGAGACCCAGTACTTC.